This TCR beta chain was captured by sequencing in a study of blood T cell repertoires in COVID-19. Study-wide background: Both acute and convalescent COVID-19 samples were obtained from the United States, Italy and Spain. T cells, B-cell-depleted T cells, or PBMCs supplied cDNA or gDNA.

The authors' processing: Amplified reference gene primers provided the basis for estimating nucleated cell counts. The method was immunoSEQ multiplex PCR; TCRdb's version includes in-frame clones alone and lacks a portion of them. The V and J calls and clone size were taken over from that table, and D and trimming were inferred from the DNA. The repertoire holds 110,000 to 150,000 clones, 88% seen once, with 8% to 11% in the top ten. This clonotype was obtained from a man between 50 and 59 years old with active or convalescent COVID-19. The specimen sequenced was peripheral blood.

CDR3 sequence: CASQDRARNSEQYF. CDR3 sequence (DNA): TGTGCCAGCCAAGACAGGGCTCGGAATTCTGAGCAGTACTTC. The chain is built from TRBV6-5 and TRBJ2-7, with 7 positions matching TRBD1. V shed 8 bases and J 7 bases; nucleotides not matched to a gene: 14. There are 14 residues in the CDR3. Germline loops: CDR1 MNHEY, CDR2 SVGAGI.